In its sample, the clone carrying this T cell receptor (beta chain) was seen many times. What it binds is unknown. With 10-nucleotide random UMIs included, cDNA was synthesized by 5'RACE. Via MiXCR, TCRdb re-called the 5' RACE reads, giving one row per CDR3 protein. The sample comprises about 74,000 distinct CDR3 sequences, 5.2% of which are singletons, and 6% to 9.5% rests with the top ten. The germline V gene encodes CDR1 SGHRS and CDR2 YFSETQ. The CDR3 has 15 residues. Trimming removed 0 bases at V and 5 bases at J, with 13 bases between. The data are from a study of neurological immune-mediated disorders. Study-level results: Whereas HTLV-1-associated myelopathy showed the most TCR clonal expansion, multiple sclerosis showed the least, with levels below those of healthy controls.

The origin of this receptor is a man aged 18 to 29 with multiple sclerosis. V is TRBV5-1 and J is TRBJ2-3; no definite D call. Sample: PBMCs. Here the CDR3 DNA reads TGCGCCAGCAGCTTGGGGCAGGCACATTTAGATACGCAGTATTTT. Its protein product is CASSLGQAHLDTQYF.